A selection of T cell receptor beta chains follows, all from one sample in a study of blood T cell repertoires in COVID-19. The method was immunoSEQ multiplex PCR; TCRdb's version includes in-frame clones alone and lacks a portion of them. The sample has 250,000 or so clones, 70% to 90% seen once; the top ten hold about 6.3%. Sequencing was done on a sample of peripheral blood. The source is a woman aged 55-69 years with active or convalescent COVID-19. Each CDR3 is given with its conserved first and last residue. A D gene is named only where the DNA matches it firmly. Rows give clone size only sometimes, using once, few, many, or a class for an expanded clone.

V,J,D,size,CDR3,DNA
TRBV11-2,TRBJ2-3,.,.,CASSSSGQITDTQYF,TGTGCCAGCAGCTCATCCGGACAGATCACAGATACGCAGTATTTT
TRBV5-1,TRBJ2-1,TRBD2,.,CASSRGTSGVSSYNEQFF,TGCGCCAGCAGCCGAGGGACTAGCGGGGTCAGCTCCTACAATGAGCAGTTCTTC
TRBV7-9,TRBJ2-2,TRBD2,.,CASSTTGLGPGELFF,TGTGCCAGCAGCACAACCGGACTAGGTCCCGGGGAGCTGTTTTTT
TRBV19,TRBJ1-6,TRBD1,.,CASSITGGNSPLHF,TGTGCCAGTAGTATAACAGGGGGGAATTCACCCCTCCACTTT
TRBV18,TRBJ1-5,TRBD1,.,CASSPDRVGQPQHF,TGTGCCAGCTCACCGGACAGGGTGGGGCAGCCCCAGCATTTT
TRBV19,TRBJ1-5,.,few,CASSIGGHYNQPQHF,TGTGCCAGTAGTATTGGGGGACATTACAATCAGCCCCAGCATTTT
TRBV30,TRBJ2-7,.,few,CAWSVREYEQYF,TGTGCCTGGAGTGTACGAGAGTACGAGCAGTACTTC
TRBV19,TRBJ1-1,.,.,CASSKGDVDSTEAFF,TGTGCCAGTAGTAAAGGAGACGTTGACAGCACTGAAGCTTTCTTT
TRBV18,TRBJ1-1,TRBD1,.,CASSKGQGYTEAFF,TGTGCCAGCTCAAAGGGACAGGGGTACACTGAAGCTTTCTTT
TRBV20-1,TRBJ2-3,TRBD1,.,CSASSTGKGTDTQYF,TGCAGTGCTAGTTCGACAGGGAAGGGCACAGATACGCAGTATTTT
TRBV2,TRBJ1-2,TRBD1,.,CATSRGGQGTNYGYTF,TGTGCCACCTCCCGAGGGGGACAGGGGACTAACTATGGCTACACCTTC
TRBV2,TRBJ2-5,.,.,CASSSRVAAQETQYF,TGTGCCAGCAGCTCCCGCGTAGCGGCACAAGAGACCCAGTACTTC
TRBV7-2,TRBJ2-5,TRBD1,.,CASSLRQGGLQETQYF,TGTGCCAGCAGCCTTCGACAGGGTGGACTCCAAGAGACCCAGTACTTC
TRBV27,TRBJ1-6,.,.,CASTRGQLYDSPLHF,TGTGCCAGCACCCGAGGACAGCTTTATGATTCACCCCTCCACTTT
TRBV4-2,TRBJ1-3,TRBD1,.,CASSQVGQETGNTIYF,TGTGCCAGCAGCCAAGTGGGACAGGAGACTGGAAACACCATATATTTT
TRBV19,TRBJ2-5,.,.,CASSINTEETQYF,TGTGCCAGTAGTATCAACACCGAAGAGACCCAGTACTTC
TRBV15,TRBJ1-1,TRBD1,.,CATSRDPTGGLRAFF,TGTGCCACCAGCAGAGATCCAACAGGGGGTCTCAGGGCTTTCTTT
TRBV9,TRBJ1-2,.,.,CASSGRLRGWQNYGYTF,TGTGCCAGCAGCGGGCGGCTGAGGGGGTGGCAAAACTATGGCTACACCTTC
TRBV29-1,TRBJ1-4,TRBD1,.,CSVEQTGNEKLFF,TGCAGCGTTGAACAGACAGGGAATGAAAAACTGTTTTTT
TRBV29-1,TRBJ1-5,.,.,CSVRQGSDQPQHF,TGCAGCGTTCGGCAGGGGAGCGATCAGCCCCAGCATTTT
TRBV28,TRBJ1-3,TRBD1,.,CASRTGGGSGNTIYF,TGTGCCAGCAGGACAGGGGGAGGGTCTGGAAACACCATATATTTT
TRBV12-5,TRBJ2-1,.,.,CASGLAREQFF,TGTGCTAGTGGTTTGGCTAGAGAGCAGTTCTTC
TRBV4-1,TRBJ1-1,TRBD1,.,CASSHPDRGTEAFF,TGCGCCAGCAGCCATCCTGACAGGGGCACTGAAGCTTTCTTT
TRBV29-1,TRBJ2-3,.,.,CSAIISTDTQYF,TGCAGCGCGATAATTTCCACAGATACGCAGTATTTT
TRBV24-1,TRBJ2-3,TRBD2,.,CATSDSTTSGTDTQYF,TGTGCCACCAGTGATTCCACGACTAGCGGAACAGATACGCAGTATTTT
TRBV6-5,TRBJ2-5,TRBD2,.,CASQGLRQETQYF,TGTGCCAGCCAGGGACTACGCCAGGAGACCCAGTACTTC
TRBV30,TRBJ1-2,.,.,CAWSRPEGSYGYTF,TGTGCCTGGAGTAGGCCCGAGGGCAGCTATGGCTACACCTTC
TRBV6-5,TRBJ2-1,TRBD1,once,CASSSGQGLLEQFF,TGTGCCAGCAGTTCGGGACAGGGGCTGCTGGAGCAGTTCTTC
TRBV6-2/TRBV6-3,TRBJ1-2,TRBD1,.,CASSYANRGGNYGYTF,TGTGCCAGCAGTTACGCCAACAGGGGGGGCAACTATGGCTACACCTTC
TRBV5-6,TRBJ1-2,TRBD1,.,CASSGDRNHYGYTF,TGTGCCAGCAGCGGGGACAGGAATCACTATGGCTACACCTTC
TRBV20-1,TRBJ2-1,TRBD1,.,CSAIGQEEQFF,TGCAGTGCTATCGGACAGGAGGAGCAGTTCTTC
TRBV19,TRBJ2-3,TRBD2,.,CASSKPGGGVSTDTQYF,TGTGCCAGTAGTAAGCCAGGTGGGGGGGTCTCCACAGATACGCAGTATTTT
TRBV25-1,TRBJ1-4,.,.,CASSEHLLSGLEEKLFF,TGTGCCAGCAGTGAACATTTATTGTCAGGGCTTGAAGAAAAACTGTTTTTT
TRBV11-2,TRBJ2-7,TRBD2,.,CASSLPLGGLDEQYF,TGTGCCAGCAGCCTTCCACTGGGGGGGTTGGACGAGCAGTACTTC
TRBV24-1,TRBJ2-2,.,.,CATKAGPSNTGELFF,TGTGCCACCAAGGCAGGTCCCTCGAACACCGGGGAGCTGTTTTTT
TRBV5-1,TRBJ2-7,.,.,CASSLEARVYEQYF,TGCGCCAGCAGCTTGGAAGCCAGGGTCTACGAGCAGTACTTC
TRBV9,TRBJ2-2,.,.,CASSVSGGSDTGELFF,TGTGCCAGCAGCGTGAGTGGAGGGTCGGACACCGGGGAGCTGTTTTTT
TRBV2,TRBJ2-1,.,.,CASRVAVLSYNEQFF,TGTGCCAGCAGGGTAGCGGTCCTCTCCTACAATGAGCAGTTCTTC
TRBV5-1,TRBJ2-5,TRBD1,.,CASSWTGDQETQYF,TGCGCCAGCAGCTGGACAGGGGACCAAGAGACCCAGTACTTC
TRBV10-3,TRBJ2-2,.,.,CAISALDSANTGELFF,TGTGCCATCAGTGCTTTAGACAGCGCGAACACCGGGGAGCTGTTTTTT
TRBV5-5,TRBJ1-6,.,.,CASSLGGVTQGFQAPLHF,TGTGCCAGCAGCTTGGGGGGCGTGACACAGGGTTTCCAGGCACCCCTCCACTTT
TRBV6-5,TRBJ2-7,TRBD1,.,CASSRDRPDEQYF,TGTGCCAGCAGTAGGGACAGGCCGGACGAGCAGTACTTC
TRBV19,TRBJ2-2,TRBD1,.,CASTLTGVGELFF,TGTGCCAGTACCCTTACAGGGGTCGGGGAGCTGTTTTTT
TRBV9,TRBJ1-2,.,.,CASSVLTGEGYGYTF,TGTGCCAGCAGCGTTCTGACAGGAGAGGGCTATGGCTACACCTTC
TRBV19,TRBJ1-5,.,.,CASSIVGRINQPQHF,TGTGCCAGTAGTATTGTAGGCAGGATCAATCAGCCCCAGCATTTT
TRBV5-6,TRBJ1-4,.,.,CASSPRTNEKLFF,TGTGCCAGCAGCCCGCGGACTAATGAAAAACTGTTTTTT
TRBV7-2,TRBJ2-1,.,.,CASSLPTSTNEQFF,TGTGCCAGCAGCTTGCCGACTAGTACCAATGAGCAGTTCTTC
TRBV30,TRBJ1-4,.,.,CAWSGRGEKLFF,TGTGCCTGGAGCGGCAGGGGCGAAAAACTGTTTTTT